A single sample is the source of the 8 T cell receptor beta chains below, sequenced in a study of T-cell memory formation after mild COVID-19. In TCRdb, the 5' RACE reads were re-called with MiXCR into one record per CDR3 protein. This table has around 300,000 distinct CDR3 sequences, approximately 13% appearing once. Sequencing input: PBMCs or a T cell subset sorted from them (not recorded which). Source of these receptors: a man aged 18 to 35 who had mild COVID-19 (a few samples of this study predate the infection). Cell type and time point are not known.

This clonotype was recorded many times. The chain combines TRBV20-1 with TRBJ2-7; D might be TRBD1 (5 bases). The CDR3 runs to 11 residues. V lost 5 bases, J lost 6 bases, and 11 bases lay in between. Germline lookup yields CDR1 DFQATT and CDR2 SNEGSKA (reference sequence). The CDR3, as DNA: TGCAGTGCTGGGGCCCCGCTCGAGCAGTACTTC. Protein sequence: CSAGAPLEQYF.

This sequence joins TRBV27 and TRBJ2-7; D remains unclear. The V and J ends lost 6 bases and 2 bases respectively, with 8 bases between them. CDR1 is MNHEY and CDR2 is SMNVEV in the germline V gene (reference sequence). The CDR3 runs 12 residues. The CDR3 region has the DNA TGTGCCAGCAGCCCCCACGCCTACGAGCAGTACTTC. This translates into CASSPHAYEQYF.

This chain joins TRBV13 and TRBJ2-3; 7 bases are shared with TRBD1. There are 16 residues in the CDR3. The germline gives CDR1 PRHDT, CDR2 FYEKMQ (reference sequence). V dropped 4 bases and J dropped 0; count of bases not matched to a gene: 7. DNA of the CDR3: TGTGCCAGCAGCTCACGACAGGGCACTAGCACAGATACGCAGTATTTT. This sequence encodes CASSSRQGTSTDTQYF.

This clonotype showed up just a few times. The V call is TRBV5-1, the J call TRBJ1-6; unclear D gene. CDR3 length: 13 residues. Deletions cut 0 bases from V and 8 bases from J, with 6 bases between. CDR1 and CDR2 from the germline V gene are SGHRS and YFSETQ. The CDR3 region has the DNA TGCGCCAGCAGCTTGGCCGGGTATTCACCCCTCCACTTT. This encodes CASSLAGYSPLHF. The entire variable domain, with the rest obtained from reference TRBV5-1 and TRBJ1-6, is as follows: KAGVTQTPRYLIKTRGQQVTLSCSPISGHRSVSWYQQTPGQGLQFLFEYFSETQRNKGNFPGRFSGRQFSNSRSEMNVSTLELGDSALYLCASSLAGYSPLHFGNGTRLTVT.

This chain joins TRBV7-8 and TRBJ1-4, with a weak D call TRBD1 (5 bases). Germline V lookup: CDR1 SGHVS, CDR2 FQNEAQ. The ends were cut back, 7 bases at V and 7 bases at J, with 25 bases in the middle. This CDR3 is built from 17 residues. The CDR3 protein is CASTPVAGKIRGEKLFF. Here the CDR3 DNA reads TGTGCCAGCACCCCCGTGGCAGGGAAGATCCGGGGTGAAAAACTGTTTTTT.

This sequence joins TRBV7-2 and TRBJ2-5, with TRBD2 matching over 12 bases. CDR3 length: 15 amino acids. Trimming at V came to 8 bases and at J to 1 base, leaving 5 bases not matched to a gene. CDR1 SGHTA and CDR2 FQGNSA come from the germline V gene. Written as DNA, the CDR3 is TGTGCCAGCGGCCCTAGCGGGGGGGCCCAAGAGACCCAGTACTTC. Residues: CASGPSGGAQETQYF.

The chain uses TRBV5-6 and TRBJ2-5; D is ambiguous. V dropped 7 bases and J dropped 0 bases, with 10 bases sitting between them. Germline V CDR1 and CDR2: SGHDT, YYEEEE. The CDR3 is 13 amino acids. Written as DNA, the CDR3 is TGTGCCAGCTTATTCAGCGACCAAGAGACCCAGTACTTC. Translated, it gives CASLFSDQETQYF.

This clonotype was recorded a few times. V gene TRBV18 combines with J gene TRBJ1-1; D perhaps matches TRBD1 (6 bases). This CDR3 contains 18 residues. V lost 0 bases and J 2 bases, leaving 19 bases between the germline ends. The germline gives CDR1 KGHSH, CDR2 LQKENI. CDR3 region: CASSPPVFTGPKNTEAFF. The CDR3 coding sequence is TGTGCCAGCTCACCACCAGTCTTTACAGGGCCTAAAAACACTGAAGCTTTCTTT.